The 25 T cell receptor beta chains in this list originate from one sample, sequenced in a study of Ad26.COV2.S vaccination and SARS-CoV-2 variants. The repertoire was sequenced with immunoSEQ multiplex PCR; TCRdb's copy has only in-frame clones and lacks some. The sample carries 440,000 or so clones, roughly 88% recorded once. As to treatment: approximately 18 received Ad26.COV2.S at low or high dose, single or two shots; about 5 received placebo; per-sample allocation not given. Material that was analyzed had been drawn on day 63 after the first vaccine or placebo injection. The specimen was peripheral blood, collected in a trial of Ad26.COV2.S vaccine versus placebo. Source of these receptors: a person aged 18 to 65 who received the Ad26.COV2.S COVID-19 vaccine or a placebo.

The chain employs TRBV15 and TRBJ1-1, with TRBD1 matching over 8 bases. The CDR3 is 15 residues long. V was clipped by 0 bases and J by 6 bases; unmatched bases: 6. CDR1 LNHNV and CDR2 YYDKDF come from the germline V gene (reference sequence). The DNA for the CDR3 is TGTGCCACCAGCAGAGAGGGGCAGGGGGCGGCTGAAGCTTTCTTT. Translated, it gives CATSREGQGAAEAFF.

The V gene is TRBV19, the J gene TRBJ2-5, with D perhaps matching TRBD1 or TRBD2 (6 bases each). The V end lost 8 bases, the J end lost 6 bases, and 19 bases lay between the germline ends. CDR1 is LNHDA, CDR2 SQIVND, per germline (reference sequence). There are 14 residues in the CDR3. This CDR3 is CASGDRGPGKTQYF. CDR3 DNA sequence: TGTGCCAGTGGGGACCGGGGGCCTGGGAAGACCCAGTACTTC.

The V gene is TRBV3-1 (or the pseudogene TRBV3-2), the J gene TRBJ1-6; the D gene is possibly TRBD1 (5 bases). Germline V gives CDR1 LGHDT, CDR2 YNNKEL (reference sequence). The germline V and J ends were trimmed by 1 base and 6 bases, with 13 bases remaining between them. CDR3 length: 16 amino acids. The CDR3 here is CASSQGDQGGNSPLHF. The CDR3 bases are TGTGCCAGCAGCCAAGGGGATCAGGGCGGTAATTCACCCCTCCACTTT.

Details on this clone: The same CDR3 arises from other DNA sequences in this sample as well. This chain uses TRBV19 with TRBJ2-6; 8 bases fit TRBD1. Germline CDR1 and CDR2: LNHDA and SQIVND (reference sequence). This CDR3 region has 15 residues. The junction had 8 bases not matched to a gene; V was cut back by 9 bases and J by 4 bases. CDR3 sequence: CASGEQGDGANVLTF. The CDR3, as DNA: TGTGCCAGCGGAGAACAGGGGGACGGGGCCAACGTCCTGACTTTC.

This chain links TRBV9 with TRBJ2-1; TRBD2 matches at 14 bases. This CDR3 has 17 residues. Per the germline V gene, CDR1 is SGDLS and CDR2 is YYNGEE. Losses at the gene ends were 4 bases for V and 7 bases for J; bases not matched to a gene: 10. The CDR3 here is CASSPSRLAGGRNEQFF. The CDR3 nucleotides are TGTGCCAGCAGCCCATCTCGACTAGCGGGAGGGAGAAATGAGCAGTTCTTC.

Here the CDR3 DNA reads TGTGCCAGCACGGACAGCATTTCCCTCCACTTT. It is translated as CASTDSISLHF. This rearrangement joins TRBV28 to TRBJ1-6; possible D gene TRBD1, 6 bases. V lost 7 bases and J 14 bases, leaving 12 bases between the germline ends. The V gene's germline CDR1 is MDHEN and CDR2 SYDVKM. This CDR3 is built from 11 residues.

V is TRBV18 and J is TRBJ1-1; TRBD1 aligns across 10 bases. The CDR3 length is 16 residues. The junction had 2 bases not matched to a gene; V was cut back by 0 bases and J by 1 base. Per the germline V gene, CDR1 is KGHSH and CDR2 is LQKENI. CDR3 protein: CASSPPGQGPNTEAFF. CDR3 sequence (DNA): TGTGCCAGCTCACCACCGGGACAGGGGCCGAACACTGAAGCTTTCTTT.

V and J are TRBV6-1 and TRBJ2-3; weak D call: TRBD1 (6 bases). This CDR3 spans 15 amino acids. CDR1 is MNHNS and CDR2 is SASEGT in the germline V gene. V was cut by 2 bases and J by 2 bases, with 11 bases left in between. CDR3 sequence (DNA): TGTGCCAGCAGTGAAACAGGGAGAAACACAGATACGCAGTATTTT. Amino acids: CASSETGRNTDTQYF.

This rearrangement joins TRBV6-2 or TRBV6-3 to TRBJ2-7; D perhaps matches TRBD2 (5 bases). CDR1 and CDR2 from the germline V gene are MNHEY and SVGEGT. The V end lost 2 bases, the J end lost 0 bases, and 17 bases lay between the germline ends. The CDR3 length is 17 residues. The CDR3 protein is CASSYGRRGRLSYEQYF. In DNA, the CDR3 is TGTGCCAGCAGTTACGGTCGGAGAGGGCGCCTCTCCTACGAGCAGTACTTC.

This clone has just one count. The chain joins TRBV24-1 to TRBJ2-1; 14 bases agree with TRBD2. V lost 1 base and J lost 10; bases outside the gene matches: 8. Germline CDR1 and CDR2: KGHDR and SFDVKD. The CDR3 loop spans 17 amino acids. CDR3 sequence reads: CATSDFGTSGRVDEQFF. CDR3 DNA sequence: TGTGCCACCAGTGATTTTGGGACTAGCGGGAGAGTAGACGAGCAGTTCTTC.

V usage is TRBV5-4 and J usage is TRBJ2-7, with D perhaps TRBD1 (5 bases). Trimming removed 0 bases from V and 2 bases from J, with 12 bases in between. This CDR3 region has 15 residues. The germline gives CDR1 SGHNT, CDR2 YYREEE (reference sequence). CDR3 loop: CASSLGQQPTYEQYF. In DNA, the CDR3 is TGTGCCAGCAGCTTGGGACAGCAACCCACCTACGAGCAGTACTTC.

The chain joins TRBV7-9 to TRBJ2-1; 7 bases line up with TRBD2. Germline loops: CDR1 SEHNR, CDR2 FQNEAQ (reference sequence). This CDR3 contains 17 residues. V lost 5 bases, J lost 3 bases, and 13 bases stayed unmatched. The CDR3 sequence is CASSATDIAGLYNEQFF. The CDR3 DNA sequence: TGTGCCAGCAGCGCTACTGATATAGCGGGCCTCTACAATGAGCAGTTCTTC.

This chain connects TRBV19 to TRBJ2-2; TRBD2 might be the D (6 bases). The germline CDR1 and CDR2 sequences are LNHDA and SQIVND (reference sequence). This CDR3 has 16 amino acids. Between the trimmed V and J ends, which lost 6 bases and 2 bases, there was a span of 16 bases. CDR3 in amino acids: CASSPHSGGNTGELFF. CDR3 nucleotides: TGTGCCAGTAGCCCCCATAGCGGAGGAAACACCGGGGAGCTGTTTTTT.

The J gene is TRBJ2-7, the V gene TRBV7-3, with a tentative D call TRBD1 (7 bases). Trimming took off 0 bases at V and 7 bases at J, with 13 bases between the two ends. The CDR3 is 14 amino acids. CDR1 is SGHTA and CDR2 is FQGTGA in the germline V gene. The CDR3 loop is CASSLTGQAGEQYF. In nucleotides, the CDR3 is TGTGCCAGCAGCTTAACAGGACAGGCGGGGGAGCAGTACTTC.

The chain employs TRBV24-1 and TRBJ2-3; D uncertain. Per the germline V gene, CDR1 is KGHDR and CDR2 is SFDVKD. V lost 4 bases and J 2 bases, leaving 6 bases between the germline ends. CDR3 length: 13 residues. The DNA for the CDR3 is TGTGCCACCAGTGACTGGCCCACAGATACGCAGTATTTT. Protein sequence: CATSDWPTDTQYF.

The rearrangement links TRBV5-1 to TRBJ2-1; D might be TRBD1 (5 bases). The CDR3 totals 16 residues. Per germline, CDR1 SGHRS and CDR2 YFSETQ. V was trimmed by 0 bases and J by 0 bases, leaving 10 bases between them. This chain's CDR3 is CASSLGGRSSYNEQFF. The CDR3 DNA sequence: TGCGCCAGCAGCTTGGGGGGCCGGAGCTCCTACAATGAGCAGTTCTTC.

About this clone itself: Distinct nucleotide sequences in the sample also encode this CDR3. The chain carries TRBV9 and TRBJ2-2, with a weak D call TRBD2 (6 bases). The CDR3 is 15 amino acids. Trimming stripped 4 bases from V and 2 bases from J, with 12 bases between. Germline V gene data show CDR1 as SGDLS and CDR2 as YYNGEE. The CDR3 loop is CASSPGTANTGELFF. The CDR3 region has the DNA TGTGCCAGCAGCCCCGGGACTGCCAACACCGGGGAGCTGTTTTTT.

The V and J genes are TRBV4-1 and TRBJ2-5, with D hard to call. The CDR3 consists of 13 residues. V was clipped by 4 bases and J by 5 bases, with 11 bases between them. Germline CDR1 reads MGHRA; CDR2 reads YSYEKL. The CDR3 protein is CASSPGQWETQYF. CDR3 nucleotides: TGCGCCAGCAGCCCGGGCCAGTGGGAGACCCAGTACTTC.

This chain uses TRBV9 with TRBJ2-1; weak D call: TRBD2 (5 bases). V was pared by 0 bases and J by 5 bases, with 12 bases between. Looked up from germline, CDR1 is SGDLS and CDR2 is YYNGEE. The CDR3 spans 15 residues. The DNA of the CDR3 is TGTGCCAGCAGCGTAGGGGCGGGTTTAGACAATGAGCAGTTCTTC. Protein: CASSVGAGLDNEQFF.

This chain joins TRBV3-1 (or the pseudogene TRBV3-2) and TRBJ2-5; D unresolved. Germline V CDR1 and CDR2: LGHDT, YNNKEL (reference sequence). CDR3 length: 13 residues. The germline V and J ends were trimmed by 4 bases and 7 bases, with 13 bases remaining between them. The CDR3 is CASSPLRWGTQYF. The CDR3 DNA sequence: TGTGCCAGCAGCCCCCTGCGGTGGGGGACCCAGTACTTC.

This chain links TRBV13 with TRBJ2-3; D gene ambiguous. V was shortened by 0 bases and J by 0 bases, with 7 bases between the two germline ends. CDR1 is PRHDT and CDR2 is FYEKMQ in the germline V gene (reference sequence). The CDR3 contains 15 residues. The CDR3 DNA sequence: TGTGCCAGCAGCTTAGGCAGAGTCAGCACAGATACGCAGTATTTT. It encodes CASSLGRVSTDTQYF.

The V call is TRBV5-6, the J call TRBJ2-5; no clear D. CDR3 length: 13 residues. In germline, CDR1 is SGHDT, CDR2 YYEEEE. The germline V and J ends were trimmed by 4 bases and 5 bases, with 12 bases remaining between them. DNA of the CDR3: TGTGCCAGCAGCCCCTCCTTTATCGAGACCCAGTACTTC. Its translation: CASSPSFIETQYF.

The chain employs TRBV1 and TRBJ2-3. TRBV1 is flagged as a pseudogene. The CDR3 totals 14 residues. The CDR3 is CTSSQVGRTDTQYF. The CDR3 DNA sequence: TGCACCAGCAGCCAAGTAGGCAGAACAGATACGCAGTATTTT.

For this clone: The sample holds other DNA sequences that translate to the same CDR3. The J gene is TRBJ2-7, the V gene TRBV9; D gene ambiguous. The germline CDR1 and CDR2 sequences are SGDLS and YYNGEE. The CDR3 is 14 residues long. Trimming removed 0 bases from V and 1 base from J, with 8 bases in between. In DNA form, the CDR3 reads TGTGCCAGCAGCGTAGGGGTCAGTTCCTACGAGCAGTACTTC. Its protein product is CASSVGVSSYEQYF.

The chain has TRBV2 and TRBJ1-4, with 10 bases lining up with TRBD1. The CDR3 covers 14 residues. J lost 5 bases, V lost 4 bases, and 1 base had no gene match. CDR1 and CDR2 from the germline V gene are SNHLY and FYNNEI. CDR3 loop: CASSGTGGNEKLFF. The CDR3 DNA is TGTGCCAGCAGTGGGACAGGGGGGAATGAAAAACTGTTTTTT.